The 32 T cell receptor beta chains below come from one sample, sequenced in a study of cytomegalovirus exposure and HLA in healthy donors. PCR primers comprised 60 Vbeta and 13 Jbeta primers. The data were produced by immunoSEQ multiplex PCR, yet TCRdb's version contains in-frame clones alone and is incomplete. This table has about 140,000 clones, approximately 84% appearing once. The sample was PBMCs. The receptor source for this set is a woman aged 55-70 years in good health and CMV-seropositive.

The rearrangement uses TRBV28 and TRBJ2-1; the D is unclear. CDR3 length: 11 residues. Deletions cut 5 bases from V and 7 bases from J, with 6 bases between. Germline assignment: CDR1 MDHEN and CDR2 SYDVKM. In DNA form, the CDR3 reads TGTGCCAGCAGTCCTAGGAATGAGCAGTTCTTC. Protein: CASSPRNEQFF.

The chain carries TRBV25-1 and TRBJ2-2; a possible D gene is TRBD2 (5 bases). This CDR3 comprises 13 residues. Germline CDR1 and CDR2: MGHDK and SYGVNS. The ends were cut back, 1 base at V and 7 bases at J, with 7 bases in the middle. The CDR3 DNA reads TGTGCCAGCAGTGAATCGGAGGTCGGGGAGCTGTTTTTT. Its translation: CASSESEVGELFF.

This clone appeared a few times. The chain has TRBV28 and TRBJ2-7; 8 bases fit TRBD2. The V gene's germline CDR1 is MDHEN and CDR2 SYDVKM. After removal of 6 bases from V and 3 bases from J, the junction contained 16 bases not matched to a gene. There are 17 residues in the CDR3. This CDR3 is CASRGAQGREALYEQYF. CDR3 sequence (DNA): TGTGCCAGCAGGGGGGCCCAAGGGCGGGAGGCACTCTACGAGCAGTACTTC.

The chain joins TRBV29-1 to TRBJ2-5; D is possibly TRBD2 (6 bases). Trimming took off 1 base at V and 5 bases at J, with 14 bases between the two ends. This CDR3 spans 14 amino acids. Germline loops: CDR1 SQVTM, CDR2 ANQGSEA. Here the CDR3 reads CSVEGSGGRETQYF. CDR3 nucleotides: TGCAGCGTTGAAGGATCCGGGGGACGGGAGACCCAGTACTTC. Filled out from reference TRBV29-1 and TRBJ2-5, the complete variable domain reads SAVISQKPSRDICQRGTSLTIQCQVDSQVTMMFWYRQQPGQSLTLIATANQGSEATYESGFVIDKFPISRPNLTFSTLTVSNMSPEDSSIYLCSVEGSGGRETQYFGPGTRLLVL.

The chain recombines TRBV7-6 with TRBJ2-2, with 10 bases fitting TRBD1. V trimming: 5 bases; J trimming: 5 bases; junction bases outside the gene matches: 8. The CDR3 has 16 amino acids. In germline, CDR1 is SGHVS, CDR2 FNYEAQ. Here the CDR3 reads CASSARTGGRTGELFF. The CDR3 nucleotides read TGTGCCAGCAGCGCAAGGACAGGGGGTCGTACCGGGGAGCTGTTTTTT.

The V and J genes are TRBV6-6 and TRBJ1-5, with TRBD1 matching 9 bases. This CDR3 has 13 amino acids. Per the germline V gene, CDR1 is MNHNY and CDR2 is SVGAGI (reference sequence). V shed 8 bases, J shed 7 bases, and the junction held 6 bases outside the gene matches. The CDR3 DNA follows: TGTGCCAGCCAAACAGGGGGCCAACAGCCCCAGCATTTT. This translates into CASQTGGQQPQHF.

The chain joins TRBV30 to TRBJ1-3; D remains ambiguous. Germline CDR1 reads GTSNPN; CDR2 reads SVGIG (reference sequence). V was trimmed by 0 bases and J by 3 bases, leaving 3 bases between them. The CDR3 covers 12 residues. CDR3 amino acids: CAWSVYGNTIYF. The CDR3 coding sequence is TGTGCCTGGAGTGTCTATGGAAACACCATATATTTT.

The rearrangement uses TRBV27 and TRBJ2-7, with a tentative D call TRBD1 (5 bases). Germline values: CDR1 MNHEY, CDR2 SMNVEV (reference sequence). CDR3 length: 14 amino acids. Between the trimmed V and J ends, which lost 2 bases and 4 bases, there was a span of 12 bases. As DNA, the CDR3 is TGTGCCAGCAGTTTAGAGACTCAGGGTTACGAGCAGTACTTC. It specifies CASSLETQGYEQYF.

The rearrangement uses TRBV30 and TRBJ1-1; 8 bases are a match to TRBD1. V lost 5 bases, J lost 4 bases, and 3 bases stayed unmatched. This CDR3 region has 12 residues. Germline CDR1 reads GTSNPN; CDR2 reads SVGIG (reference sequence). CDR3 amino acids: CAWGQGGTEAFF. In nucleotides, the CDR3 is TGTGCCTGGGGACAGGGAGGCACTGAAGCTTTCTTT.

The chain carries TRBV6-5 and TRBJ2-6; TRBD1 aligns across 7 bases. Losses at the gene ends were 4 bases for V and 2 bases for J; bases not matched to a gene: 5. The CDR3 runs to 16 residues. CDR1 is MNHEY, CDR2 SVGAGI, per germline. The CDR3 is CASSSTGLAGANVLTF. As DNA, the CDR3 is TGTGCCAGCAGTTCGACAGGGCTAGCTGGGGCCAACGTCCTGACTTTC.

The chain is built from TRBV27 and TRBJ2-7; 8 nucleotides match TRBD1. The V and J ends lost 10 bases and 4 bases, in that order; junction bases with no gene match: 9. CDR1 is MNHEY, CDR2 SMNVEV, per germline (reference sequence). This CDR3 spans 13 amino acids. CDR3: CATHDRGGYEQYF. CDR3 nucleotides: TGTGCCACCCACGACAGGGGCGGGTACGAGCAGTACTTC.

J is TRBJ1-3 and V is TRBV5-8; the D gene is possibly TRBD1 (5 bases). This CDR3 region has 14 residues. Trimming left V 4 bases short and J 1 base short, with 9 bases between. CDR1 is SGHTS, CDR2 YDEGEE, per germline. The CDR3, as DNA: TGTGCCAGCAGCCCCGCAGGGTCTGGAAACACCATATATTTT. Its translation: CASSPAGSGNTIYF.

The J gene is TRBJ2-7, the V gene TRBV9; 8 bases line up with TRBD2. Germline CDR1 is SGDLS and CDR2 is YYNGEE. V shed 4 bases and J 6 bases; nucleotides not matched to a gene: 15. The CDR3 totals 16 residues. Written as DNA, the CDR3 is TGTGCCAGCAGCCGCTCAGTTTTACGGGAGGGCCCCGAGCAGTACTTC. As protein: CASSRSVLREGPEQYF.

CDR3 in amino acids: CASGGTSGTTGTQYF. Written as DNA, the CDR3 is TGCGCCAGCGGGGGGACTAGCGGAACGACGGGGACCCAGTACTTC. This rearrangement joins TRBV5-1 to TRBJ2-5, with 11 bases that match TRBD2. Germline loops: CDR1 SGHRS, CDR2 YFSETQ. This CDR3 region has 15 residues. V shed 7 bases, J shed 7 bases, and the junction held 12 bases outside the gene matches.

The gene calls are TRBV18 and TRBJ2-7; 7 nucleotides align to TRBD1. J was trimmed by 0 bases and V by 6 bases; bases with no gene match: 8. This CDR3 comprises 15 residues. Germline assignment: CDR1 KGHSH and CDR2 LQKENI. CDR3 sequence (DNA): TGTGCCAGCTCCAGGGGGACAGAAAGCTCCTACGAGCAGTACTTC. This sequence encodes CASSRGTESSYEQYF.

As DNA, the CDR3 is TGCGCCAGCAGTTTAGGGGGCGAGAACACTGAAGCTTTCTTT. This encodes CASSLGGENTEAFF. The chain has TRBV10-2 and TRBJ1-1; 7 bases align to TRBD1. The V segment lost 5 bases and the J segment 1 base; nucleotides outside the gene matches: 4. Germline V CDR1 and CDR2: WSHSY, SAAADI. CDR3 size: 14 residues.

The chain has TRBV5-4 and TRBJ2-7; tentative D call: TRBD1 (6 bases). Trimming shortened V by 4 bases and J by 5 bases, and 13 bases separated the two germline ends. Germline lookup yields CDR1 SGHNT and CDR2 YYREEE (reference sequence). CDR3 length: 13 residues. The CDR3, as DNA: TGTGCCAGCAGCACACCCAGGGGCCACGAGCAGTACTTC. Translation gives CASSTPRGHEQYF.

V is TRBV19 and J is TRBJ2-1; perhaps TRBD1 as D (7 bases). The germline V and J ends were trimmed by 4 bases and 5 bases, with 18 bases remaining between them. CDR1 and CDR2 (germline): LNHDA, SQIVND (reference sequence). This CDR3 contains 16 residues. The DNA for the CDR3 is TGTGCCAGTAGTACACGACTTAGGAGGGGGCACAATGAGCAGTTCTTC. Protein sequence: CASSTRLRRGHNEQFF.

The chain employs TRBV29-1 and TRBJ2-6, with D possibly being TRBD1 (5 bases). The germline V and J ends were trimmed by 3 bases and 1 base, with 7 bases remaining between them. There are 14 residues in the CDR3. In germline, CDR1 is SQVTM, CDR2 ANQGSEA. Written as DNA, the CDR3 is TGCAGCGTTGAGGGGCTATCTGGGGCCAACGTCCTGACTTTC. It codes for CSVEGLSGANVLTF.

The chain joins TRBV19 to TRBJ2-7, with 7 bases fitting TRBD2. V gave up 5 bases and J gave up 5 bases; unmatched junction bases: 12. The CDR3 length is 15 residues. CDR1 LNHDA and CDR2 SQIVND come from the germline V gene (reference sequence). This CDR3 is CASSGSSGWGNEQYF. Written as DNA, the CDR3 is TGTGCCAGTAGTGGATCTAGCGGATGGGGGAACGAGCAGTACTTC.

The CDR3 DNA reads TGTGCCAGCAGCTTAGAATGGGAGTTAAGCACAGATACGCAGTATTTT. This sequence encodes CASSLEWELSTDTQYF. This sequence joins TRBV7-2 and TRBJ2-3; TRBD2 is a possible D gene (5 bases). CDR1 is SGHTA, CDR2 FQGNSA, per germline. V shed 1 base and J shed 0 bases, with 11 bases lying between them. The CDR3 covers 16 residues. Drawing the rest from reference TRBV7-2 and TRBJ2-3, the complete variable domain is GAGVSQSPSNKVTEKGKDVELRCDPISGHTALYWYRQSLGQGLEFLIYFQGNSAPDKSGLPSDRFSAERTGGSVSTLTIQRTQQEDSAVYLCASSLEWELSTDTQYFGPGTRLTVL.

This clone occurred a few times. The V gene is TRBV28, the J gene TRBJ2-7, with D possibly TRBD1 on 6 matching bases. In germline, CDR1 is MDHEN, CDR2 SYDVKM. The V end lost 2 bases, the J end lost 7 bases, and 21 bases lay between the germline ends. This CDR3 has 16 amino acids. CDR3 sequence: CASSLKGVWGHREQYF. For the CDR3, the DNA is TGTGCCAGCAGTTTAAAGGGGGTTTGGGGGCATAGAGAGCAGTACTTC.

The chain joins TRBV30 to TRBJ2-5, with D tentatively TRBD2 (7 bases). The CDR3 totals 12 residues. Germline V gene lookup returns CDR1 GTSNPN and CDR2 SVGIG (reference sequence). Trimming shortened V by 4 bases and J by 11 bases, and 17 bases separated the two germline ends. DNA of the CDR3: TGTGCCTGGAACAGGGTAGGGAGGGAGCAGTACTTC. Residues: CAWNRVGREQYF.

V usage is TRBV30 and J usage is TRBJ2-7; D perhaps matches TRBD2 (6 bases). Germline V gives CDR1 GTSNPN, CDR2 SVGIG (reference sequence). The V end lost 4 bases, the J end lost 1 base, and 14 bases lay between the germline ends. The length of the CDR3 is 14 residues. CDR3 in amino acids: CAWTPGVASYEQYF. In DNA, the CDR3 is TGTGCCTGGACCCCGGGGGTAGCGTCCTACGAGCAGTACTTC.

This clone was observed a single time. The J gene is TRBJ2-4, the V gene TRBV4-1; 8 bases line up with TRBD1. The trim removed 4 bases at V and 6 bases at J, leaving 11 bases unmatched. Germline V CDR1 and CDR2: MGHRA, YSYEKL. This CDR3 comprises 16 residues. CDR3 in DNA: TGCGCCAGCAGCCCTCCGGTCGGGACAGGTGGAAACATTCAGTACTTC. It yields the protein CASSPPVGTGGNIQYF.

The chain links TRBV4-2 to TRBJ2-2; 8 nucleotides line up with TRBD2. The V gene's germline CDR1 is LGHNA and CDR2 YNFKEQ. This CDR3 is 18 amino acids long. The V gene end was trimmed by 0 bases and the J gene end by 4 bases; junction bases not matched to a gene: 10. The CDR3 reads CASSQDLPAGVGTGELFF. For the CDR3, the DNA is TGTGCCAGCAGCCAAGATCTGCCAGCGGGAGTGGGCACCGGGGAGCTGTTTTTT.

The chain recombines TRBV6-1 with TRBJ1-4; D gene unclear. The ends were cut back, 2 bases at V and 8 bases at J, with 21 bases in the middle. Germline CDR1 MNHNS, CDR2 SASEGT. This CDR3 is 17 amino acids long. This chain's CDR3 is CASSERTGAGLGEKLFF. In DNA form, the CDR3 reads TGTGCCAGCAGTGAACGAACGGGAGCGGGTCTCGGGGAAAAACTGTTTTTT.

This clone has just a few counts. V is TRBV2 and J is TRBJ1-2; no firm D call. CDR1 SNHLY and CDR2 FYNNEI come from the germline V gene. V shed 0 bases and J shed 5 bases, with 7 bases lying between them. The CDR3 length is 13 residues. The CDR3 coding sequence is TGTGCCAGCAGTGAAGCAAGGAGTTATGGCTACACCTTC. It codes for CASSEARSYGYTF.

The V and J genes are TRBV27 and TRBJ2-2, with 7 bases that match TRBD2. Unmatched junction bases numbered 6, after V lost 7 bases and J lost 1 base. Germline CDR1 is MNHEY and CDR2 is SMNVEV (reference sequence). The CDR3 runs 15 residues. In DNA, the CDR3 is TGTGCCAGCAACTGGGACTACCTGAACACCGGGGAGCTGTTTTTT. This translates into CASNWDYLNTGELFF.

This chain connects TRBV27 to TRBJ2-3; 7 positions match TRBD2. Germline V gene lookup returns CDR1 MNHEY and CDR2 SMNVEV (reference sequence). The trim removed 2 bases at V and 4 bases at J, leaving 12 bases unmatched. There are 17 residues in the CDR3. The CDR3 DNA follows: TGTGCCAGCAGTTTAAAACCAAGGCGGGAGAGCTCAGATACGCAGTATTTT. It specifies CASSLKPRRESSDTQYF.

Written as DNA, the CDR3 is TGTGCCAGCAGTTTAGCTAGCGGGAGGGCCTATTACAATGAGCAGTTCTTC. It specifies CASSLASGRAYYNEQFF. The chain links TRBV27 to TRBJ2-1, with 12 positions matching TRBD2. Germline CDR1 MNHEY, CDR2 SMNVEV (reference sequence). The J segment lost 4 bases and the V segment lost 2 bases, leaving 6 bases of the junction unmatched. The CDR3 is made up of 17 amino acids.

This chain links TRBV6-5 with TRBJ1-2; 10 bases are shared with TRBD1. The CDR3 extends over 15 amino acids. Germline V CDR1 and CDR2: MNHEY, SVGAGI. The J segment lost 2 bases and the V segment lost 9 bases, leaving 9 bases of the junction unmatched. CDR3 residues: CASYPGTGDNYGYTF. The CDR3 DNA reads TGTGCCAGTTACCCTGGGACAGGGGACAACTATGGCTACACCTTC.